Following are 12 T cell receptor beta chains from one sample sequenced in a study of monozygotic twins with inflammatory bowel disease. TCRdb processed the 5' RACE reads again and assigns one entry to each CDR3 protein, with no DNA. The sample includes approximately 100,000 distinct CDR3 sequences. Sequenced material: blood. These receptors were obtained from a human donor with ulcerative colitis or Crohn's disease, or a healthy co-twin of an affected twin (not recorded which).

The rearrangement links TRBV6-5 to TRBJ1-4. Germline V gene sequence: CDR1 MNHEY, CDR2 SVGAGI. This CDR3 spans 15 amino acids. CDR3 residues: CASSYSWEDNEKLFF.

The V call is TRBV5-1, the J call TRBJ1-6. The germline gives CDR1 SGHRS, CDR2 YFSETQ. CDR3 length: 14 residues. CDR3 loop: CASKEGGEGSPLHF.

The rearrangement links TRBV11-3 to TRBJ2-7; TCRdb's D call of TRBD2 is untestable without DNA. The CDR3 is made up of 17 amino acids. Germline V gene sequence: CDR1 SGHNT, CDR2 YENEEA. CDR3 sequence: CASSLDVRERHSYEQYF.

This chain joins TRBV6-1 and TRBJ2-7; TCRdb designates TRBD1, a call that cannot be tested without DNA. The CDR3 consists of 14 residues. Germline assignment: CDR1 MNHNS and CDR2 SASEGT. The CDR3 here is CASSGTGSSYEQYF.

The rearrangement joins TRBV11-2 to TRBJ2-4; TCRdb indicates TRBD1, and absent DNA this call remains unverified. The CDR3 is made up of 18 amino acids. Looked up from germline, CDR1 is SGHAT and CDR2 is FQNNGV. Here the CDR3 reads CASSLIQHRAVAKNIQYF.

This chain uses TRBV11-1 with TRBJ2-7. The CDR3 consists of 16 residues. The germline gives CDR1 SGHAT, CDR2 FQDESV (reference sequence). The CDR3 here is CASSHPKDTYSYEQYF.

This rearrangement joins TRBV10-3 to TRBJ2-1; TCRdb designates TRBD2, a call that cannot be tested without DNA. The CDR3 is made up of 11 amino acids. CDR1 and CDR2 (germline): ENHRY, SYGVKD. The CDR3 is CAIKREGEQFF.

This sequence joins TRBV5-1 and TRBJ2-1; the D call of TRBD1 rests on TCRdb alone, since no DNA is present to check it. This CDR3 region has 16 residues. Germline V gene data show CDR1 as SGHRS and CDR2 as YFSETQ. This CDR3 reads CASSLWGQGDSGEQFF. The whole variable domain, filled in from reference TRBV5-1 and TRBJ2-1, reads KAGVTQTPRYLIKTRGQQVTLSCSPISGHRSVSWYQQTPGQGLQFLFEYFSETQRNKGNFPGRFSGRQFSNSRSEMNVSTLELGDSALYLCASSLWGQGDSGEQFFGPGTRLTVL.

The rearrangement links TRBV11-3 to TRBJ2-3. Germline V gene lookup returns CDR1 SGHNT and CDR2 YENEEA. The CDR3 has 17 residues. The CDR3 loop is CASSPPSGIVSTDTQYF.

The chain employs TRBV27 and TRBJ1-1; TCRdb's assignment of TRBD1 cannot be checked, as there is no DNA. The CDR3 is 15 amino acids. Per the germline V gene, CDR1 is MNHEY and CDR2 is SMNVEV (reference sequence). CDR3: CASSLSKSGRTEAFF.

The chain combines TRBV20-1 with TRBJ2-2; without DNA, the TCRdb call of TRBD1 cannot be checked. The CDR3 loop spans 14 amino acids. CDR1 and CDR2 (germline): DFQATT, SNEGSKA (reference sequence). The CDR3 is CSARSRGITGELFF.

The chain joins TRBV7-2 to TRBJ2-1; TCRdb names TRBD1, which stays unverified in the absence of DNA. The CDR3 has 13 amino acids. Looked up from germline, CDR1 is SGHTA and CDR2 is FQGNSA. CDR3 in amino acids: CASSFTGGNEQFF.